One and the same sample provided the 26 T cell receptor beta chains below, sequenced in a study of PD-1 blockade in classical Hodgkin lymphoma. Time point noted: cycle 4 day 1 (C4D1), after less than seven weeks of nivolumab. The patients all showed relapse after autologous stem cell transplantation, while their brentuximab vedotin exposure varied. From thawed PBMCs, CD8+ T cells were isolated by magnetic negative selection. Assay: immunoSEQ multiplex PCR; the TCRdb copy retains only in-frame clones and omits some. Of almost 20,000 clones in the sample, around four fifths were seen once. This specimen consisted of CD8+ T cells from blood, obtained before the fourth cycle of nivolumab. The receptors stem from a human donor with classical Hodgkin lymphoma.

This clone was recorded a few times. V gene TRBV7-8 combines with J gene TRBJ2-7, with D tentatively TRBD1 (6 bases). CDR3 size: 13 residues. Germline V CDR1 and CDR2: SGHVS, FQNEAQ. The V and J ends lost 4 bases and 2 bases respectively, with 9 bases between them. The CDR3 DNA reads TGTGCCAGCAGCTCGGACAGCACCTACGAGCAGTACTTC. Translated, it gives CASSSDSTYEQYF.

CDR3 amino acids: CASSVQWVYEQYF. DNA of the CDR3: TGTGCCAGCAGCGTGCAGTGGGTGTACGAGCAGTACTTC. The chain uses TRBV2 and TRBJ2-7; D remains unclear. V lost 6 bases and J lost 4, with 13 bases in between. Germline V lookup: CDR1 SNHLY, CDR2 FYNNEI. The CDR3 has 13 amino acids. Full variable domain (rest looked up from reference TRBV2 and TRBJ2-7): EPEVTQTPSHQVTQMGQEVILRCVPISNHLYFYWYRQILGQKVEFLVSFYNNEISEKSEIFDDQFSVERPDGSNFTLKIRSTKLEDSAMYFCASSVQWVYEQYFGPGTRLTVT.

V is TRBV28 and J is TRBJ2-1; D uncertain. The CDR3 is 15 residues long. Germline CDR1 reads MDHEN; CDR2 reads SYDVKM. The V and J ends lost 2 bases and 8 bases respectively, with 16 bases between them. CDR3 DNA: TGTGCCAGCAGTTTAAACACCTATACCGCAGATGAGCAGTTCTTC. This translates into CASSLNTYTADEQFF.

The chain uses TRBV6-6 and TRBJ2-2; D unresolved. Germline V gives CDR1 MNHNY, CDR2 SVGAGI (reference sequence). Trimming removed 2 bases at V and 3 bases at J, with 1 base between. The CDR3 runs to 12 residues. This chain's CDR3 is CASSYDTGELFF. In DNA, the CDR3 is TGTGCCAGCAGTTACGACACCGGGGAGCTGTTTTTT.

This clone has a handful of counts. The chain's CDR3 is CASSLVISAEAFF. In DNA form, the CDR3 reads TGTGCCAGCAGTTTAGTGATAAGCGCTGAAGCTTTCTTT. J is TRBJ1-1 and V is TRBV28; D ambiguous. The germline V gene encodes CDR1 MDHEN and CDR2 SYDVKM. The CDR3 is 13 residues long. V was pared by 2 bases and J by 6 bases, with 10 bases between.

This clone was found a few times. CDR3 nucleotides: TGTGCCAGCACTCGGTCTAGGTGGGCCGGGGCCAACGTCCTGACTTTC. It translates to CASTRSRWAGANVLTF. The chain joins TRBV9 to TRBJ2-6, with D unresolved. Germline lookup yields CDR1 SGDLS and CDR2 YYNGEE. V lost 6 bases and J 4 bases, leaving 17 bases between the germline ends. The CDR3 consists of 16 residues.

The CDR3 DNA follows: TGTGCCAGCAGTCCACAGCCCGTTGAAGGCTATGGCTACACCTTC. Translating it yields CASSPQPVEGYGYTF. J is TRBJ1-2 and V is TRBV6-7; D unresolved. TRBV6-7 carries the ORF label, with uncertain function. This CDR3 contains 15 residues. Trimming cost V 5 bases and J 4 bases, with 17 bases left between them.

The chain combines TRBV9 with TRBJ1-1, with unresolved D. V was cut by 4 bases and J by 0 bases, with 10 bases left in between. The CDR3 is 14 residues long. CDR1 SGDLS and CDR2 YYNGEE come from the germline V gene. The DNA for the CDR3 is TGTGCCAGCAGCTCGAGGGCGGTGAACACTGAAGCTTTCTTT. Its protein product is CASSSRAVNTEAFF.

V is TRBV27 and J is TRBJ1-2; 7 nucleotides agree with TRBD1. V lost 6 bases to trimming and J lost 5 bases; unmatched junction nucleotides: 9. This CDR3 region has 14 residues. CDR1 is MNHEY, CDR2 SMNVEV, per germline (reference sequence). The CDR3 reads CASSQTGPSYGYTF. CDR3 DNA sequence: TGTGCCAGCAGCCAGACAGGGCCGTCTTATGGCTACACCTTC.

V is TRBV9 and J is TRBJ2-3; possibly TRBD2 for D (7 bases). Germline CDR1 reads SGDLS; CDR2 reads YYNGEE. CDR3 length: 16 amino acids. With 0 bases removed from V and 6 bases from J, the gap between germline ends came to 17 bases. The CDR3, as DNA: TGTGCCAGCAGCGTAGAGGGGGGGCAAGACGCGGATACGCAGTATTTT. Translating gives CASSVEGGQDADTQYF.

The CDR3 loop is CASSPTGGAGYGYTF. The CDR3 DNA reads TGTGCCAGCAGCCCTACAGGGGGCGCAGGCTATGGCTACACCTTC. This chain connects TRBV7-9 to TRBJ1-2, with 9 bases aligning to TRBD1. This CDR3 is built from 15 residues. From germline, CDR1 is SEHNR and CDR2 FQNEAQ (reference sequence). Trimming removed 5 bases from V and 4 bases from J; junction bases left unmatched: 8.

The chain recombines TRBV2 with TRBJ2-1; weak D call: TRBD2 (7 bases). Germline V gene sequence: CDR1 SNHLY, CDR2 FYNNEI. There are 16 residues in the CDR3. With 3 bases removed from V and 3 bases from J, the gap between germline ends came to 15 bases. The CDR3 region has the DNA TGTGCCAGCAGTGACCCACTGAGGGGGGGCTACAATGAGCAGTTCTTC. Translating it yields CASSDPLRGGYNEQFF. Combining the CDR3 with reference TRBV2 and TRBJ2-1 gives the whole variable domain EPEVTQTPSHQVTQMGQEVILRCVPISNHLYFYWYRQILGQKVEFLVSFYNNEISEKSEIFDDQFSVERPDGSNFTLKIRSTKLEDSAMYFCASSDPLRGGYNEQFFGPGTRLTVL.

The chain is built from TRBV5-1 and TRBJ1-5, with 7 bases aligning to TRBD1. The CDR3 is 15 amino acids. The J segment lost 5 bases and the V segment lost 4 bases, leaving 9 bases of the junction unmatched. Germline V gene lookup returns CDR1 SGHRS and CDR2 YFSETQ. DNA of the CDR3: TGCGCCAGCAGCGAACAGGGGCGCGGGGATCAGCCCCAGCATTTT. This sequence encodes CASSEQGRGDQPQHF.

This chain uses TRBV5-1 with TRBJ2-7; D tentatively reads TRBD1 or TRBD2 (5 bases each). Germline-derived CDR1 and CDR2 are SGHRS and YFSETQ. Trimming pared 0 bases from V and 6 bases from J, leaving 13 bases between. CDR3 length: 14 residues. As DNA, the CDR3 is TGCGCCAGCAGCTTGGTAGGGGACCCTCTCGAGCAGTACTTC. As protein: CASSLVGDPLEQYF.

The chain links TRBV5-1 to TRBJ1-2; tentatively, D is TRBD1 (5 bases). This CDR3 is 13 amino acids long. Germline CDR1 and CDR2: SGHRS and YFSETQ. V dropped 0 bases and J dropped 4 bases, with 7 bases sitting between them. The CDR3 nucleotides are TGCGCCAGCAGCTTGGCTCAGGGCTATGGCTACACCTTC. As protein: CASSLAQGYGYTF.

The rearrangement uses TRBV30 and TRBJ2-7; D gene unclear. CDR1 and CDR2 (germline): GTSNPN, SVGIG (reference sequence). The ends were cut back, 3 bases at V and 1 base at J, with 7 bases in the middle. CDR3 size: 12 residues. CDR3 nucleotide sequence: TGTGCCTGGAGCCCACTGTCCTACGAGCAGTACTTC. Amino acids: CAWSPLSYEQYF.

The V call is TRBV30, the J call TRBJ2-1; D might be TRBD1 or TRBD2, each matching 6 bases. V lost 7 bases, J lost 0 bases, and 19 bases lay in between. The CDR3 is made up of 16 amino acids. Germline-derived CDR1 and CDR2 are GTSNPN and SVGIG (reference sequence). The CDR3 sequence: CASGAPGAFSYNEQFF. The CDR3 DNA reads TGTGCCTCAGGGGCCCCGGGGGCGTTCTCCTACAATGAGCAGTTCTTC. Looking up the rest from reference TRBV30 and TRBJ2-1 gives the full variable domain: SQTIHQWPATLVQPVGSPLSLECTVEGTSNPNLYWYRQAAGRGLQLLFYSVGIGQISSEVPQNLSASRPQDRQFILSSKKLLLSDSGFYLCASGAPGAFSYNEQFFGPGTRLTVL.

The rearrangement joins TRBV4-1 to TRBJ2-7, with unresolved D. This CDR3 contains 14 residues. Germline V lookup: CDR1 MGHRA, CDR2 YSYEKL. Trimming took 0 bases from V and 4 from J, leaving 10 bases between them. The CDR3 reads CASSQDTHKYEQYF. The CDR3 nucleotides are TGCGCCAGCAGCCAAGACACTCACAAGTACGAGCAGTACTTC.

The V gene is TRBV19, the J gene TRBJ2-1; 9 nucleotides line up with TRBD1. Germline V CDR1 and CDR2: LNHDA, SQIVND (reference sequence). J gave up 3 bases and V 8 bases, and 8 bases lay outside the gene matches. This CDR3 is 15 amino acids long. CDR3 DNA: TGTGCCAGTTCCTACCGGGACAGGGACTACAATGAGCAGTTCTTC. Its translation is CASSYRDRDYNEQFF. Drawing the rest from reference TRBV19 and TRBJ2-1, the complete variable domain is DGGITQSPKYLFRKEGQNVTLSCEQNLNHDAMYWYRQDPGQGLRLIYYSQIVNDFQKGDIAEGYSVSREKKESFPLTVTSAQKNPTAFYLCASSYRDRDYNEQFFGPGTRLTVL.

The table lists this clone with a few counts. This chain uses TRBV7-9 with TRBJ1-6, with D perhaps matching TRBD1 (5 bases). CDR1 and CDR2 from the germline V gene are SEHNR and FQNEAQ (reference sequence). V dropped 7 bases and J dropped 7 bases, with 14 bases sitting between them. The length of the CDR3 is 14 residues. CDR3 DNA sequence: TGTGCCAGCAACCTCGGGGGGGGGAATTCACCCCTCCACTTT. It encodes CASNLGGGNSPLHF.

The gene calls are TRBV28 and TRBJ2-3, with 9 bases identical to TRBD2. This CDR3 spans 16 amino acids. CDR1 is MDHEN, CDR2 SYDVKM, per germline. V lost 6 bases, J lost 4 bases, and 11 bases stayed unmatched. The CDR3 DNA is TGTGCCAGCAGCCCCCTGTCCGCGGGGGGGCCAGATACGCAGTATTTT. This translates into CASSPLSAGGPDTQYF. The complete variable domain, with remaining parts taken from reference TRBV28 and TRBJ2-3, reads DVKVTQSSRYLVKRTGEKVFLECVQDMDHENMFWYRQDPGLGLRLIYFSYDVKMKEKGDIPEGYSVSREKKERFSLILESASTNQTSMYLCASSPLSAGGPDTQYFGPGTRLTVL.

A few counts support this clone. The CDR3 nucleotides are TGTGCCAGCAGCCAAGAGGAGACAATTAATTCACCCCTCCACTTT. Translation: CASSQEETINSPLHF. V gene TRBV4-2 combines with J gene TRBJ1-6, with D unresolved. V was pared by 0 bases and J by 6 bases, with 9 bases between. The CDR3 covers 15 residues. Per the germline V gene, CDR1 is LGHNA and CDR2 is YNFKEQ.

The rearrangement joins TRBV11-2 to TRBJ2-1; no clear D. The V gene lost 0 bases and the J gene lost 7 bases, with 13 bases spanning the gap. CDR3 length: 15 residues. CDR1 is SGHAT and CDR2 is FQNNGV in the germline V gene. The CDR3 reads CASSLEFSRENEQFF. CDR3 DNA: TGTGCCAGCAGCTTAGAATTTAGTAGGGAAAATGAGCAGTTCTTC.

The V call is TRBV15, the J call TRBJ1-1; 7 bases are shared with TRBD1. Per the germline V gene, CDR1 is LNHNV and CDR2 is YYDKDF (reference sequence). This CDR3 spans 17 amino acids. The ends lost 0 bases at V and 0 bases at J; junction bases unmatched: 7. The CDR3 DNA reads TGTGCCACCAGCAGAGATAGGGACAGCTTCATGAACACTGAAGCTTTCTTT. It specifies CATSRDRDSFMNTEAFF.

V gene TRBV11-2 combines with J gene TRBJ2-7; 8 bases map to TRBD2. Trimming removed 5 bases from V and 12 bases from J; junction bases left unmatched: 9. Germline CDR1 and CDR2: SGHAT and FQNNGV. There are 12 residues in the CDR3. The CDR3 bases are TGTGCCAGCAGCCCATCGAACGGGGGGGGGTACTTC. Its protein product is CASSPSNGGGYF.

The chain has TRBV4-3 and TRBJ2-5, with D perhaps TRBD2 (7 bases). Trimming took 6 bases from V and 3 from J, leaving 14 bases between them. The CDR3 loop spans 14 amino acids. Germline CDR1 reads LGHNA; CDR2 reads YSLEER. The CDR3 protein is CASSQGRGKETQYF. The CDR3 region has the DNA TGCGCCAGCAGTCAGGGGAGGGGAAAAGAGACCCAGTACTTC.